The clone carrying this T cell receptor beta chain came up a few times. A multiplex PCR was run with 60 Vbeta primers and 13 Jbeta primers. Sequencing was performed with immunoSEQ multiplex PCR; in TCRdb, only in-frame clones are kept and a portion is missing. The sample carries about 82,000 clones, roughly 79% recorded once. These data belong to a study of cytomegalovirus exposure and HLA in healthy donors. The V gene lost 0 bases and the J gene lost 13 bases, with 22 bases spanning the gap. The germline V gene encodes CDR1 LGHNA and CDR2 YNFKEQ. This CDR3 is built from 17 residues. This sequence originates from a male donor in good health and CMV-seropositive. The sequencing input was PBMCs. The chain couples TRBV4-2 to TRBJ1-6; D not certain. In DNA, the CDR3 is TGTGCCAGCAGCCAAGATGGGCCCGGCGGAGGGTTCGTCCCCCTCCACTTT. Translated: CASSQDGPGGGFVPLHF.